One and the same sample provided the 12 T cell receptor beta chains below, sequenced in a study of type 1 regulatory T cells. Study-wide points: Tr1 cells had a more restricted TCR repertoire than non-Tr1 cells.

TCRdb redid the calling of the reads with MiXCR, one entry per CDR3 protein. The sample holds 70,000 or so distinct CDR3 sequences; roughly 20% are singletons and the top ten take 8.3%. These receptors have no known antigen. The sequenced material came from cultured type 1 regulatory T (Tr1) cells, either the whole culture or a sorted fraction (not recorded which). All receptors derive from a human donor in good health.

This clonotype came up many times. The rearrangement uses TRBV4-2 and TRBJ2-4; D remains unclear. This CDR3 is built from 13 residues. Germline V lookup: CDR1 LGHNA, CDR2 YNFKEQ. V lost 0 bases to trimming and J lost 6 bases, with 6 bases between them. The CDR3: CASSQEGLNIQYF. DNA of the CDR3: TGTGCCAGCAGCCAAGAGGGTCTAAACATTCAGTACTTC.

The rearrangement uses TRBV20-1 and TRBJ2-7, with a tentative D call TRBD2 (5 bases). Germline-derived CDR1 and CDR2 are DFQATT and SNEGSKA (reference sequence). Trimming left V 0 bases short and J 5 bases short, with 8 bases between. CDR3 length: 12 residues. The CDR3 DNA follows: TGCAGTGCTAGAGAGTTAGCGCACGAGCAGTACTTC. Protein product: CSARELAHEQYF.

This clonotype was counted ten times or more. V usage is TRBV25-1 and J usage is TRBJ1-4; no clear D. Trimming stripped 4 bases from V and 7 bases from J, with 10 bases between. CDR3 length: 13 amino acids. Germline V gene lookup returns CDR1 MGHDK and CDR2 SYGVNS. The CDR3 here is CASSAAHGEKLFF. The CDR3 DNA sequence: TGTGCCAGCAGTGCCGCTCATGGTGAAAAACTGTTTTTT. Looking up the rest from reference TRBV25-1 and TRBJ1-4 gives the full variable domain: EADIYQTPRYLVIGTGKKITLECSQTMGHDKMYWYQQDPGMELHLIHYSYGVNSTEKGDLSSESTVSRIRTEHFPLTLESARPSHTSQYLCASSAAHGEKLFFGSGTQLSVL.

This clonotype occurred a few times. The chain links TRBV7-2 to TRBJ2-1, with D maybe TRBD1 (6 bases). The ends were cut back, 1 base at V and 15 bases at J, with 13 bases in the middle. The CDR3 consists of 12 residues. The V gene's germline CDR1 is SGHTA and CDR2 FQGNSA. The CDR3 DNA reads TGTGCCAGCAGCTTAGAGGTACAACAGGGGTTCTTC. Translating gives CASSLEVQQGFF.

This clonotype has only a few counts. V and J are TRBV7-2 and TRBJ2-3, with 12 bases fitting TRBD2. The CDR3 runs to 15 residues. Unmatched junction bases numbered 7, after V lost 1 base and J lost 11 bases. Germline V CDR1 and CDR2: SGHTA, FQGNSA. The CDR3 sequence is CASSLGLAGGRGQYF. The DNA of the CDR3 is TGTGCCAGCAGCTTAGGGCTAGCGGGAGGGAGAGGGCAGTATTTT.

The chain is built from TRBV9 and TRBJ2-2; D might be TRBD2 (6 bases). The V gene lost 1 base and the J gene lost 7 bases, with 8 bases spanning the gap. The CDR3 runs to 13 residues. The V gene's germline CDR1 is SGDLS and CDR2 YYNGEE. In nucleotides, the CDR3 is TGTGCCAGCAGCGTAATCGGGGGCGGGGAGCTGTTTTTT. It is translated as CASSVIGGGELFF.

The V and J genes are TRBV5-1 and TRBJ2-3, with 7 positions matching TRBD1. The V gene's germline CDR1 is SGHRS and CDR2 YFSETQ. Unmatched junction bases numbered 5, after V lost 2 bases and J lost 2 bases. The CDR3 has 15 residues. CDR3 in amino acids: CASSFTGVPTDTQYF. DNA for the CDR3: TGCGCCAGCAGCTTTACAGGGGTACCCACAGATACGCAGTATTTT.

The chain employs TRBV15 and TRBJ2-1; 9 bases agree with TRBD2. The CDR3 extends over 16 amino acids. Germline V gives CDR1 LNHNV, CDR2 YYDKDF (reference sequence). With 4 bases clipped from V and 7 bases from J, the junction kept 11 bases outside the gene matches. CDR3 DNA: TGTGCCACCAGCATCCGTAGCGGGAGTGTTAGGAATGAGCAGTTCTTC. Its translation is CATSIRSGSVRNEQFF.

The CDR3 bases are TGTGCCAGCAGTTACAGCACCGGGGAGCTGTTTTTT. It yields the protein CASSYSTGELFF. The chain couples TRBV6-6 to TRBJ2-2; no clear D gene. The CDR3 spans 12 residues. In germline, CDR1 is MNHNY, CDR2 SVGAGI (reference sequence). Trimming removed 2 bases at V and 4 bases at J, with 2 bases between.

The chain links TRBV30 to TRBJ1-3; D gene unclear. Looked up from germline, CDR1 is GTSNPN and CDR2 is SVGIG (reference sequence). V shed 4 bases and J shed 4 bases, with 11 bases lying between them. There are 13 residues in the CDR3. The CDR3 reads CAWNSDQGNTIYF. DNA of the CDR3: TGTGCCTGGAACAGCGACCAGGGAAACACCATATATTTT. Full variable domain (outside the CDR3, taken from reference TRBV30 and TRBJ1-3): SQTIHQWPATLVQPVGSPLSLECTVEGTSNPNLYWYRQAAGRGLQLLFYSVGIGQISSEVPQNLSASRPQDRQFILSSKKLLLSDSGFYLCAWNSDQGNTIYFGEGSWLTVV.

The rearrangement joins TRBV12-3 or TRBV12-4 to TRBJ2-5, with 7 positions matching TRBD1. With 3 bases clipped from V and 2 bases from J, the junction kept 9 bases outside the gene matches. This CDR3 contains 16 residues. The CDR3 loop is CASSLARGGYQETQYF. Written as DNA, the CDR3 is TGTGCCAGCAGTTTGGCGAGAGGGGGCTATCAAGAGACCCAGTACTTC.

The genes are TRBV29-1 and TRBJ1-5, with 7 bases lining up with TRBD1. CDR3 length: 14 residues. The germline V gene has CDR1 SQVTM and CDR2 ANQGSEA. The V segment lost 6 bases and the J segment 0 bases; nucleotides outside the gene matches: 5. In nucleotides, the CDR3 is TGCAGCGTCAAACAGGGGAATAGCAATCAGCCCCAGCATTTT. Protein: CSVKQGNSNQPQHF.